This T cell receptor (beta chain) was captured by sequencing in a study of blood T cell repertoires in COVID-19. Study at large: T cells, B-cell-depleted T cells, or PBMCs provided the cDNA or gDNA that served as material.

In the authors' workflow: How many nucleated cells were present was estimated from reference gene primer amplification. Measured with immunoSEQ multiplex PCR; TCRdb has only the in-frame clones, and not every one. D and trimming come from the DNA, and the V and J calls and clone size come from that table. The sample holds roughly 100,000 clones, about 90% seen once. Germline CDR1 reads GTSNPN; CDR2 reads SVGIG (reference sequence). This CDR3 is 13 amino acids long. The V end lost 0 bases, the J end lost 1 base, and 6 bases lay between the germline ends. This rearrangement joins TRBV30 to TRBJ1-1, with unresolved D. Specimen: peripheral blood. The clonotype originates from a man aged 50-59 years with acute or convalescent COVID-19. The CDR3 DNA reads as TGTGCCTGGAGTGTAATGGCGAACACTGAAGCTTTCTTT. This codes for CAWSVMANTEAFF. The full variable domain, rest sourced from reference TRBV30 and TRBJ1-1, is SQTIHQWPATLVQPVGSPLSLECTVEGTSNPNLYWYRQAAGRGLQLLFYSVGIGQISSEVPQNLSASRPQDRQFILSSKKLLLSDSGFYLCAWSVMANTEAFFGQGTRLTVV.